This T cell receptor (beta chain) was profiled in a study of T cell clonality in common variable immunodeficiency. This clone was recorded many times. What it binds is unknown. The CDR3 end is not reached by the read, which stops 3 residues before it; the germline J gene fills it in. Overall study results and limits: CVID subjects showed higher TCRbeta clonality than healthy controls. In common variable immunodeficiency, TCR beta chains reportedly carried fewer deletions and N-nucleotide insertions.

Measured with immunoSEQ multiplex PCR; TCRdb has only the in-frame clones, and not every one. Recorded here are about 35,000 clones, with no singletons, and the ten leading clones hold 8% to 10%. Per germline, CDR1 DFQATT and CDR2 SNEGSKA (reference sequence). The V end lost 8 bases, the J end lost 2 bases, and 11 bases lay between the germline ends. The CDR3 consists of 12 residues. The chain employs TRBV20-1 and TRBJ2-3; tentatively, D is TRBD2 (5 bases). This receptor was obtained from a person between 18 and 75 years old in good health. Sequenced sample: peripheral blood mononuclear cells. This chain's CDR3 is CSTPGVTDTQYF. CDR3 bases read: TGCAGTACCCCCGGGGTCACAGATACG.